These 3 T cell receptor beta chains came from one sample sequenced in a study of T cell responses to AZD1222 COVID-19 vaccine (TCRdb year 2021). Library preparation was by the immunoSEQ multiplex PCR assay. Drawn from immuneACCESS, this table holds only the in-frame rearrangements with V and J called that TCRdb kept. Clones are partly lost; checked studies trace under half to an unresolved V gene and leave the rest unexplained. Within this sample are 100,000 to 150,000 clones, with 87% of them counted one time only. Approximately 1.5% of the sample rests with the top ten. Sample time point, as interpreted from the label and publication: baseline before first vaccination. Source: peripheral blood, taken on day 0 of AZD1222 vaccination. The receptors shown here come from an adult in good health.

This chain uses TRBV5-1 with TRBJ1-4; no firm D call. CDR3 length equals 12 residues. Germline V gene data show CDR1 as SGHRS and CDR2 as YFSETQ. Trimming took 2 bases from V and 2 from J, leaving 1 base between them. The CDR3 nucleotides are TGCGCCAGCAGCTTCACTAATGAAAAACTGTTTTTT. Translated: CASSFTNEKLFF. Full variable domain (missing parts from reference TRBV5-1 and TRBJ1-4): KAGVTQTPRYLIKTRGQQVTLSCSPISGHRSVSWYQQTPGQGLQFLFEYFSETQRNKGNFPGRFSGRQFSNSRSEMNVSTLELGDSALYLCASSFTNEKLFFGSGTQLSVL.

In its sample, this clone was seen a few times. CDR3 sequence: CASSRTGPRTQYF. CDR3 sequence (DNA): TGTGCCAGCAGCCGGACAGGGCCAAGGACCCAGTACTTC. The rearrangement joins TRBV7-9 to TRBJ2-5; 8 bases map to TRBD1. Germline V lookup: CDR1 SEHNR, CDR2 FQNEAQ (reference sequence). Unmatched junction bases numbered 6, after V lost 5 bases and J lost 7 bases. This CDR3 is built from 13 residues.

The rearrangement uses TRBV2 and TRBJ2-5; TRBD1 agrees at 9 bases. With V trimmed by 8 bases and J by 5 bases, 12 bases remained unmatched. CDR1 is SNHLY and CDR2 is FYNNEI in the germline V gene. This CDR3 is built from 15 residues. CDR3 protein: CASSLRTGAVETQYF. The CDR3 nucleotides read TGTGCCAGCTCCCTGAGGACAGGGGCAGTGGAGACCCAGTACTTC.